This entry features one T cell receptor beta chain sequence. This specimen belongs to a study of T-cell reconstitution after alpha-beta-depleted transplantation in children. V trimming: 8 bases; J trimming: 5 bases; junction bases outside the gene matches: 24. Per the germline V gene, CDR1 is LGHDT and CDR2 is YNNKEL (reference sequence). This CDR3 has 19 amino acids. A TCRbeta library incorporating unique molecular identifiers was prepared. Via MiXCR, TCRdb re-called the PCR reads, giving one row per CDR3 protein. Here the sample spans some 200,000 distinct CDR3 sequences, approximately 9.8% being singletons.

The sequenced sample was PBMCs from the stem cell graft donor, obtained from the stem cell graft. The V and J genes are TRBV3-1 and TRBJ1-2, with 9 bases identical to TRBD1. The clonotype comes from a human donor who donated a stem cell graft to a child with SCID. CDR3 DNA sequence: TGTGCCAGCTGTTTAGGTTCGGCAGGGGGCGGACAGGGGATGTATGGCTACACCTTC. It encodes CASCLGSAGGGQGMYGYTF. Variable domain in full (rest from reference TRBV3-1 and TRBJ1-2): DTAVSQTPKYLVTQMGNDKSIKCEQNLGHDTMYWYKQDSKKFLKIMFSYNNKELIINETVPNRFSPKSPDKAHLNLHINSLELGDSAVYFCASCLGSAGGGQGMYGYTFGSGTRLTVV.